The following is a T cell receptor beta chain sequence with its context. The sample comes from a study of blood T cell repertoires in COVID-19. Original data processing: From reference gene primer amplification, estimates of nucleated cell counts were derived. The method was immunoSEQ multiplex PCR; TCRdb's version includes in-frame clones alone and lacks a portion of them. V and J calls and clone size are copied from that table; D and trimming were computed from the DNA. The sample yields under 400,000 clones, 90% seen once. This CDR3 contains 15 residues. Looked up from germline, CDR1 is LNHDA and CDR2 is SQIVND (reference sequence). V was shortened by 1 base and J by 8 bases, with 14 bases between the two germline ends.

This chain connects TRBV19 to TRBJ2-2; D might be TRBD2 (5 bases). The receptor was isolated from a man aged 18-30 years with active or convalescent COVID-19. What was sequenced was peripheral blood. The CDR3 DNA sequence: TGTGCCAGTAGTATAGGACGGCGGGTTTCGGGGGAGCTGTTTTTT. Amino acids: CASSIGRRVSGELFF.